This T cell receptor beta chain was identified during a study of T-cell reconstitution after alpha-beta-depleted transplantation in children. The sample holds a few counts of this clonotype. Its antigen is not identified. Broader study findings: Fresh T-cell production supplied most of the T-cell counts and diversity seen one year after transplant. Approximately two months post-transplant, alpha-beta T cells reportedly originated from several hundred expanded graft clones. TCRbeta diversity was high at day 60 in some patients (a result of surviving recipient T cells and thymic progenitors).

Unique molecular identifiers were used to barcode this TCRbeta library. One entry per CDR3 protein results from TCRdb running MiXCR on the PCR reads. The sample lists 200,000 to 300,000 distinct CDR3 sequences, 8.2% seen once, with roughly 5.8% in the top ten. V gave up 5 bases and J gave up 1 base; unmatched junction bases: 7. CDR3 length: 15 amino acids. Germline V lookup: CDR1 MDHEN, CDR2 SYDVKM. V is TRBV28 and J is TRBJ2-7; 8 nucleotides agree with TRBD2. The specimen comprised PBMCs, mostly from graft donor cells, sampled 180 days after TCRalphabeta/CD19-depleted stem cell transplant. The receptor's source is a male patient younger than 18 who had a stem cell transplant for acute lymphoblastic leukemia, so the T cells may come from the graft donor. CDR3 loop: CASSLSGRRSYEQYF. In DNA, the CDR3 is TGTGCCAGCAGTCTCAGCGGGAGAAGGTCCTACGAGCAGTACTTC.